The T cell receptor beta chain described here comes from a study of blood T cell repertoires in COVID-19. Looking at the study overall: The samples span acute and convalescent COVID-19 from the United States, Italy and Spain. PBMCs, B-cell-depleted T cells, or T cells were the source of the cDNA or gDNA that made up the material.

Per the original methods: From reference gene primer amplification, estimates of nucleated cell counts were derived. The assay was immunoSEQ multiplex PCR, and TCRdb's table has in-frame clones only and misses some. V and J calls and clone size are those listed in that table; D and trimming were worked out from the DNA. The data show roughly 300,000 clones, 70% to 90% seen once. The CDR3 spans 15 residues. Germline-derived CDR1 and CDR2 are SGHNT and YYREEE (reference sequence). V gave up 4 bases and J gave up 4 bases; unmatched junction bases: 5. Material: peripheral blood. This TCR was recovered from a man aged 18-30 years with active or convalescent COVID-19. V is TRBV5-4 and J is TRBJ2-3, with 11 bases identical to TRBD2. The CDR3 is CASSLSGGVADTQYF. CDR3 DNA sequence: TGTGCCAGCAGCCTTAGCGGGGGGGTCGCAGATACGCAGTATTTT.